This TCR beta chain is drawn from a study of shared T cell receptors in the human thymus. This clone was seen once. Measured with immunoSEQ multiplex PCR; TCRdb has only the in-frame clones, and not every one. The top ten hold about 0.0094% of the sample, which has about 660,000 clones, about 90% seen once. Germline assignment: CDR1 SGHAT and CDR2 FQNNGV. V was clipped by 1 base and J by 5 bases; unmatched bases: 3. The CDR3 runs to 16 residues. These records were also assigned to another study, of human thymus T cells. Per that study: Thymic samples were excised during corrective heart operations. There appeared to be biased usage of V and J genes in thymic and blood repertoires.

The rearrangement joins TRBV11-2 to TRBJ2-1, with TRBD2 matching 12 bases. The clonotype originates from a boy in the first two years of life with a congenital heart defect. Source material: thymocytes. The CDR3 loop reads CASSLGLAGANNEQFF. CDR3 nucleotide sequence: TGTGCCAGCAGCTTAGGACTAGCGGGGGCGAACAATGAGCAGTTCTTC.